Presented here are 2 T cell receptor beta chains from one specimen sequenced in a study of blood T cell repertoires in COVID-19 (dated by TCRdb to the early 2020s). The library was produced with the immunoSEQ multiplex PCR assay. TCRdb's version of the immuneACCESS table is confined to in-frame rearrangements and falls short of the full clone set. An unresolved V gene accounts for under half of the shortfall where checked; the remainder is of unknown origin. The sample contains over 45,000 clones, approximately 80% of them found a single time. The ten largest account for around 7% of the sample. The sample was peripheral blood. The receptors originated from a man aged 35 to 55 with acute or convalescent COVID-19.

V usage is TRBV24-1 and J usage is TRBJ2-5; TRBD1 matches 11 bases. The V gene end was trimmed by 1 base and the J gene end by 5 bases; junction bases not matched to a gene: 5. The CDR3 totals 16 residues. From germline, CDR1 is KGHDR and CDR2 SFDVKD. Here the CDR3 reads CATSDLGTGGRETQYF. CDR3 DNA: TGTGCCACCAGTGATTTAGGGACAGGGGGTCGGGAGACCCAGTACTTC.

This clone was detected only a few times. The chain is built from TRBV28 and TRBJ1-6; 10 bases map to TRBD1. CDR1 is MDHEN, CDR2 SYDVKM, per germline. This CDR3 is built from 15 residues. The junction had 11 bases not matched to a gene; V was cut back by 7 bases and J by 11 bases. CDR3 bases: TGTGCCAGCATTTACCGGGACAGGGGATGGGCACCCCTCCACTTT. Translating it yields CASIYRDRGWAPLHF.